This paragraph covers one T cell receptor beta chain sequence. V lost 2 bases and J lost 4; bases outside the gene matches: 1. Germline V gives CDR1 WNHNN, CDR2 SYGVQD (reference sequence). The CDR3 is made up of 14 amino acids. Assay: immunoSEQ multiplex PCR; the TCRdb copy retains only in-frame clones and omits some. The top ten clones hold 0.95% to 1.5% of a sample with a few hundred thousand clones, about 90% of them seen once. The record originates from a study of blood T cell repertoires in COVID-19. Whole-study context: The samples span acute and convalescent COVID-19 from the United States, Italy and Spain. T cells, B-cell-depleted T cells, or PBMCs supplied cDNA or gDNA.

This receptor was taken from a middle-aged man with acute or convalescent COVID-19. The sequenced sample was peripheral blood. The chain employs TRBV10-1 and TRBJ2-2; TRBD1 aligns across 7 bases. The CDR3 bases are TGCGCCAGCAGTGAGGGACAGGCCACCGGGGAGCTGTTTTTT. Its protein is CASSEGQATGELFF.